This TCR beta chain derives from a study of blood T cells in healthy people across ages. Study information: Every two T cells gave about one barcoded beta molecule via template switching.

With a J-beta primer mix and a sample-barcoded 5' primer, a second PCR ran about 7 to 11 cycles. TCRdb reprocessed the 5' RACE reads with MiXCR, giving one entry per CDR3 protein. The sample consists of 1.2 million to 1.5 million distinct CDR3 sequences, about 43% of them appearing once. The germline gives CDR1 MGHRA, CDR2 YSYEKL. V lost 0 bases and J lost 0, with 8 bases in between. The CDR3 has 16 amino acids. As for this clonotype: Its antigen is not known.

Each donor's blood draw was roughly 10 milliliters of peripheral blood. General study results and limits: Comparison with aged donors showed that long-lived donors had more naive CD4+ cells and higher diversity.

The chain has TRBV4-1 and TRBJ2-2; no clear D gene. This receptor was taken from a woman aged 18-29 years in good health. Material for sequencing was blood. The CDR3 nucleotides read TGCGCCAGCAGCCAAGATGTCCAGGCGAACACCGGGGAGCTGTTTTTT. Protein sequence: CASSQDVQANTGELFF.